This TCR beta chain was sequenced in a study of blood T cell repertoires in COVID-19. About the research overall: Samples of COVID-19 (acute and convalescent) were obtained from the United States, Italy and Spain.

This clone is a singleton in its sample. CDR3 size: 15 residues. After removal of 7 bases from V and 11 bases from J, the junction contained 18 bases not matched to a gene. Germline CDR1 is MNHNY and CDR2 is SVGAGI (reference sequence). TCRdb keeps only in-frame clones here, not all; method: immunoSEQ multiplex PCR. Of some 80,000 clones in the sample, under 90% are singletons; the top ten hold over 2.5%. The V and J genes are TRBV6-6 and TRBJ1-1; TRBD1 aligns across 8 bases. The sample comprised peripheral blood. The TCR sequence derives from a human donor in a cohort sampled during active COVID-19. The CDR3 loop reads CASISALPQGARAFF. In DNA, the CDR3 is TGTGCCAGCATATCTGCCCTTCCTCAGGGGGCTCGGGCTTTCTTT.